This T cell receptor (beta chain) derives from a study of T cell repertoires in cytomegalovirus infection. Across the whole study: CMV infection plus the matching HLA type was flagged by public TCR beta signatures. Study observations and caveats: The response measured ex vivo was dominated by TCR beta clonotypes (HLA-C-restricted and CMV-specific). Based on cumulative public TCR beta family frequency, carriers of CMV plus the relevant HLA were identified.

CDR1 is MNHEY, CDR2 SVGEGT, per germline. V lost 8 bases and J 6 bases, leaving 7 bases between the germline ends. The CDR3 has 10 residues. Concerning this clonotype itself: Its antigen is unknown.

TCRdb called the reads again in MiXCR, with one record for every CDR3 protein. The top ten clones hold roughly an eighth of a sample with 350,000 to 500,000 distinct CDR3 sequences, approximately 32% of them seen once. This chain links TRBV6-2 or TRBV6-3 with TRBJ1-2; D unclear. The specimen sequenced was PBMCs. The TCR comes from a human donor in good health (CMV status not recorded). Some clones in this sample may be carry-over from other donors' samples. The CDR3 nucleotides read TGTGCCAGCTGGTCTAATGGCTACACCTTC. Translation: CASWSNGYTF.